This entry lists 22 T cell receptor beta chains sequenced from one sample in a study of cytomegalovirus exposure and HLA in healthy donors. Here immunoSEQ multiplex PCR was the method, and the copy in TCRdb shows in-frame clones only, minus some. The profile shows fewer than 350,000 clones, around 89% of them singletons. The sample was PBMCs. These receptor sequences come from a woman aged 18-29 years in good health and CMV-seronegative.

This chain connects TRBV11-1 to TRBJ2-1; 14 bases map to TRBD2. The V and J ends lost 2 bases and 3 bases, in that order; junction bases with no gene match: 6. The germline CDR1 and CDR2 sequences are SGHAT and FQDESV (reference sequence). The CDR3 totals 18 residues. Written as DNA, the CDR3 is TGTGCCAGCAGCTTAACGGGACTAGCGGGAGACTTCTACAATGAGCAGTTCTTC. It is translated as CASSLTGLAGDFYNEQFF. Drawing the rest from reference TRBV11-1 and TRBJ2-1, the complete variable domain is EAEVAQSPRYKITEKSQAVAFWCDPISGHATLYWYRQILGQGPELLVQFQDESVVDDSQLPKDRFSAERLKGVDSTLKIQPAELGDSAMYLCASSLTGLAGDFYNEQFFGPGTRLTVL.

The CDR3 is CASRGQGAFF. CDR3 DNA sequence: TGTGCCAGCAGGGGACAGGGGGCTTTCTTT. The chain is built from TRBV2 and TRBJ1-1, with 10 bases identical to TRBD1. Trimming took 6 bases from V and 11 from J; bases not matched to a gene: 0. The CDR3 runs 10 residues. From germline, CDR1 is SNHLY and CDR2 FYNNEI.

This chain uses TRBV18 with TRBJ2-5; 13 bases align to TRBD2. CDR1 and CDR2 (germline): KGHSH, LQKENI. The CDR3 sequence is 16 residues long. Unmatched junction bases numbered 2, after V lost 3 bases and J lost 1 base. CDR3 amino acids: CASSPGLAGVQETQYF. CDR3 coding DNA: TGTGCCAGCTCACCCGGACTAGCGGGAGTCCAAGAGACCCAGTACTTC.

This chain joins TRBV30 and TRBJ1-6; D call uncertain. Germline-derived CDR1 and CDR2 are GTSNPN and SVGIG (reference sequence). Trimming took off 1 base at V and 5 bases at J, with 6 bases between the two ends. The CDR3 is 13 residues long. The CDR3 DNA reads TGTGCCTGGAGTGGACTAAATAATTCACCCCTCCACTTT. It is translated as CAWSGLNNSPLHF.

This clone was counted between two and nine times. The chain carries TRBV28 and TRBJ2-2; D is unclear. V was shortened by 0 bases and J by 6 bases, with 14 bases between the two germline ends. CDR1 and CDR2 (germline): MDHEN, SYDVKM. The CDR3 loop spans 16 amino acids. The CDR3 is CASSLWSLTGAGELFF. CDR3 nucleotides: TGTGCCAGCAGTTTATGGAGCCTGACCGGAGCCGGGGAGCTGTTTTTT. The full variable domain, completed using reference TRBV28 and TRBJ2-2, is DVKVTQSSRYLVKRTGEKVFLECVQDMDHENMFWYRQDPGLGLRLIYFSYDVKMKEKGDIPEGYSVSREKKERFSLILESASTNQTSMYLCASSLWSLTGAGELFFGEGSRLTVL.

The rearrangement links TRBV2 to TRBJ2-7, with TRBD2 matching 9 bases. The ends lost 1 base at V and 3 bases at J; junction bases unmatched: 4. Looked up from germline, CDR1 is SNHLY and CDR2 is FYNNEI. CDR3 length: 15 amino acids. CDR3 region: CASSEGAGGFYEQYF. The CDR3 nucleotides are TGTGCCAGCAGTGAAGGGGCGGGAGGGTTCTACGAGCAGTACTTC.

This chain joins TRBV28 and TRBJ1-1; weak D call: TRBD1 (5 bases). The CDR3 has 13 amino acids. The V end lost 5 bases, the J end lost 4 bases, and 11 bases lay between the germline ends. The germline CDR1 and CDR2 sequences are MDHEN and SYDVKM. CDR3 nucleotide sequence: TGTGCCAGCAGTAGGGGTCAGGCCACTGAAGCTTTCTTT. Amino acid sequence: CASSRGQATEAFF. The full variable domain, in which reference TRBV28 and TRBJ1-1 provide the parts outside the CDR3, is DVKVTQSSRYLVKRTGEKVFLECVQDMDHENMFWYRQDPGLGLRLIYFSYDVKMKEKGDIPEGYSVSREKKERFSLILESASTNQTSMYLCASSRGQATEAFFGQGTRLTVV.

DNA of the CDR3: TGTGCCAGCAGTGACTCCGGGACAAGGTACGAGCAGTACTTC. Translation: CASSDSGTRYEQYF. The J gene is TRBJ2-7, the V gene TRBV25-1; a possible D gene is TRBD1 (6 bases). The V and J ends lost 3 bases and 4 bases respectively, with 13 bases between them. CDR3 length: 14 residues. Per the germline V gene, CDR1 is MGHDK and CDR2 is SYGVNS.

This chain links TRBV5-4 with TRBJ2-1; D is possibly TRBD2 (6 bases). From germline, CDR1 is SGHNT and CDR2 YYREEE (reference sequence). The CDR3 consists of 19 residues. With 4 bases removed from V and 6 bases from J, the gap between germline ends came to 29 bases. CDR3 sequence (DNA): TGTGCCAGCAGCCAGACCGCCTTTTCTACGCCACTGGGGGGCAATGAGCAGTTCTTC. Its protein product is CASSQTAFSTPLGGNEQFF.

The genes are TRBV5-6 and TRBJ2-1; TRBD1 aligns across 8 bases. Germline V lookup: CDR1 SGHDT, CDR2 YYEEEE. V lost 4 bases, J lost 9 bases, and 15 bases stayed unmatched. The CDR3 covers 16 residues. Written as DNA, the CDR3 is TGTGCCAGCAGCCCCGTTCCGGACAGGGTTGGATTTGAGCAGTTCTTC. It codes for CASSPVPDRVGFEQFF.

The chain is built from TRBV28 and TRBJ2-7, with 9 bases that match TRBD1. The germline CDR1 and CDR2 sequences are MDHEN and SYDVKM. Trimming at V came to 7 bases and at J to 3 bases, leaving 16 bases not matched to a gene. The CDR3 extends over 17 amino acids. The CDR3 nucleotides read TGTGCCAGCAACGGTGGGTTCGGGGGGACAGGGCACTACGAGCAGTACTTC. This gives the protein CASNGGFGGTGHYEQYF.

This chain links TRBV6-6 with TRBJ2-3; D possibly corresponds to TRBD2 (7 bases). V was trimmed by 7 bases and J by 2 bases, leaving 19 bases between them. The CDR3 has 16 residues. CDR1 and CDR2 from the germline V gene are MNHNY and SVGAGI (reference sequence). CDR3 in DNA: TGTGCCAGCACCCAAGGGGGGGGGTGGTTCACAGATACGCAGTATTTT. It is translated as CASTQGGGWFTDTQYF.

This clone has only one observation. The genes are TRBV7-8 and TRBJ1-3; D uncertain. Germline CDR1 is SGHVS and CDR2 is FQNEAQ. V was trimmed by 3 bases and J by 0 bases, leaving 15 bases between them. The CDR3 is 17 residues long. CDR3 sequence: CASSLRAIQPSGNTIYF. The CDR3 DNA reads as TGTGCCAGCAGCTTGAGGGCGATTCAACCCTCTGGAAACACCATATATTTT.

This chain connects TRBV7-9 to TRBJ2-1; D is unclear. The CDR3 consists of 14 residues. Germline CDR1 and CDR2: SEHNR and FQNEAQ (reference sequence). The germline V and J ends were trimmed by 4 bases and 6 bases, with 13 bases remaining between them. This chain's CDR3 is CASSSKYQANEQFF. Written as DNA, the CDR3 is TGTGCCAGCAGCTCCAAATACCAAGCCAATGAGCAGTTCTTC.

This chain links TRBV4-1 with TRBJ1-1; 7 nucleotides align to TRBD1. Germline V gives CDR1 MGHRA, CDR2 YSYEKL. The CDR3 contains 15 residues. The trim removed 3 bases at V and 10 bases at J, leaving 14 bases unmatched. CDR3 bases: TGCGCCAGCAGCCACCCTACAGGGGAAGGATGGGTAGCTTTCTTT. Translation: CASSHPTGEGWVAFF.

The V and J genes are TRBV15 and TRBJ1-1, with D possibly being TRBD1 (6 bases). Germline CDR1 reads LNHNV; CDR2 reads YYDKDF (reference sequence). Deletions cut 2 bases from V and 5 bases from J, with 12 bases between. The CDR3 has 14 amino acids. This CDR3 reads CATSRKQGRTEAFF. CDR3 DNA: TGTGCCACCAGCAGAAAACAGGGTAGAACTGAAGCTTTCTTT.

There are a few counts of this clone. The identical CDR3 is also encoded by other nucleotide sequences in the sample. This chain links TRBV28 with TRBJ1-5; no clear D. This CDR3 has 12 residues. CDR1 is MDHEN and CDR2 is SYDVKM in the germline V gene. V was cut by 3 bases and J by 4 bases, with 4 bases left in between. This CDR3 is CASSFGNQPQHF. Written as DNA, the CDR3 is TGTGCCAGCAGTTTCGGGAATCAGCCCCAGCATTTT. The whole variable domain, remainder taken from reference TRBV28 and TRBJ1-5, is DVKVTQSSRYLVKRTGEKVFLECVQDMDHENMFWYRQDPGLGLRLIYFSYDVKMKEKGDIPEGYSVSREKKERFSLILESASTNQTSMYLCASSFGNQPQHFGDGTRLSIL.

The V call is TRBV28, the J call TRBJ2-7, with a possible D match to TRBD2 (6 bases). Germline CDR1 MDHEN, CDR2 SYDVKM. The CDR3 totals 15 residues. Trimming shortened V by 11 bases and J by 6 bases, and 26 bases separated the two germline ends. Here the CDR3 DNA reads TGTGCCGTAACGGCCCGGAGGGAAAAATTGTTCGAGCAGTACTTC. This sequence encodes CAVTARREKLFEQYF.

The count of this clone is one. The DNA for the CDR3 is TGCGCCAGCAGCCAAAGTTATAGCGGGGGAGGCACAGATACGCAGTATTTT. It yields the protein CASSQSYSGGGTDTQYF. This sequence joins TRBV4-3 and TRBJ2-3; TRBD2 matches 9 bases. Looked up from germline, CDR1 is LGHNA and CDR2 is YSLEER. Trimming at V came to 2 bases and at J to 1 base, leaving 7 bases not matched to a gene. This CDR3 spans 17 amino acids.

The chain uses TRBV5-4 and TRBJ2-7; 8 positions match TRBD2. The V and J ends lost 5 bases and 6 bases, in that order; junction bases with no gene match: 16. CDR3 length: 16 amino acids. CDR1 is SGHNT, CDR2 YYREEE, per germline (reference sequence). The CDR3 loop reads CASSPDSSGSPREQYF. Written as DNA, the CDR3 is TGTGCCAGCAGTCCCGATTCAAGCGGGAGCCCACGCGAGCAGTACTTC.

This chain uses TRBV27 with TRBJ2-3, with D maybe TRBD2 (6 bases). The CDR3 is 14 amino acids. V was cut by 10 bases and J by 2 bases, with 16 bases left in between. The germline CDR1 and CDR2 sequences are MNHEY and SMNVEV (reference sequence). The CDR3 is CATWGVRLTDTQYF. The CDR3 nucleotides are TGTGCCACCTGGGGGGTTAGGCTCACAGATACGCAGTATTTT.

The chain employs TRBV4-2 and TRBJ2-7; D remains ambiguous. The V gene's germline CDR1 is LGHNA and CDR2 YNFKEQ. Deletions cut 0 bases from V and 4 bases from J, with 13 bases between. CDR3 length: 15 amino acids. The CDR3 DNA is TGTGCCAGCAGCCAAGATCTAGACTCTTTGTACGAGCAGTACTTC. Encoded protein: CASSQDLDSLYEQYF.